A single T cell receptor beta chain is shown here with its context. Its antigen is not identified. The data stem from a study of T cell clonotyping in hematopoietic cell transplantation. Libraries were prepared by immunoSEQ multiplex PCR; TCRdb keeps only in-frame clonotypes and omits some of them. The table shows roughly 42,000 clones, with less than 95% occurring only once. Germline CDR1 SGDLS, CDR2 YYNGEE. The CDR3 consists of 14 residues. V trimming: 6 bases; J trimming: 6 bases; junction bases outside the gene matches: 6. Study-level results: Few recipient clonotypes overlapped donors; over 97% were de novo at given depth. No sorting was done, leaving CD4 and CD8 contributions mixed. After transplant, recipient diversity fell while pathologically expanded clonotypes grew through day 180.

Source material: peripheral blood mononuclear cells. The receptor comes from a woman aged 50 to 60 in good health. Some clones in this sample may be carry-over from other donors' samples. The J gene is TRBJ1-6, the V gene TRBV9, with 7 bases matching TRBD1. Written as DNA, the CDR3 is TGTGCCAGCACCCGGGACAGCCCTAATTCACCCCTCCACTTT. It codes for CASTRDSPNSPLHF. The complete variable domain, with remaining parts taken from reference TRBV9 and TRBJ1-6, reads DSGVTQTPKHLITATGQRVTLRCSPRSGDLSVYWYQQSLDQGLQFLIQYYNGEERAKGNILERFSAQQFPDLHSELNLSSLELGDSALYFCASTRDSPNSPLHFGNGTRLTVT.